This TCR beta chain was recorded in a study of blood T cells in healthy people across ages. Overall study results and limits: TCR beta diversity per million T cells fell roughly linearly with age.

The use of a sample-barcoded 5' primer and a J-beta primer mix characterized a second PCR of 7 to 11 cycles. Each cDNA molecule was tagged by a template-switch adaptor that had 12 random nucleotides. Samples each returned at least 2.5 million CDR3-containing paired-end reads. TCRdb passed the 5' RACE reads through MiXCR, listing each CDR3 protein once. The sample holds roughly 1.6 million distinct CDR3 sequences; 30% to 35% are singletons and the top ten take roughly 10%. Trimming cost V 5 bases and J 0 bases, with 10 bases left between them. Germline CDR1 is SQVTM and CDR2 is ANQGSEA. CDR3 length: 13 residues. This clonotype was seen a handful of times. The antigen is undetermined.

Sequencing used blood. This TCR was recovered from a woman in her 30s in good health. The genes are TRBV29-1 and TRBJ1-1; D not certain. The CDR3 nucleotides read TGCAGCGTTCGCAGAATTTTGAACACTGAAGCTTTCTTT. As protein: CSVRRILNTEAFF.